Presented here are 14 T cell receptor beta chains from one specimen sequenced in a study of cytomegalovirus exposure and HLA in healthy donors (TCRdb year 2017). The library was prepared using the immunoSEQ multiplex PCR assay. For the multiplex PCR, a mixture combining 60 forward primers for TCR Vbeta segments and 13 reverse primers for TCR Jbeta segments was used. TCRdb holds this immuneACCESS table with in-frame rearrangements only. Some clones are missing; in checked studies, unresolved V genes explain under half, and the rest has no known cause. The sample records approximately 110,000 clones, roughly four fifths of which are singletons. The ten largest clones add up to roughly 2.6% of the sample. Specimen: PBMCs. The receptors were sampled from a woman aged 18-35 years in good health and CMV-seronegative.

This clone showed up just a few times. V usage is TRBV5-1 and J usage is TRBJ2-1; tentatively, D is TRBD1 (5 bases). Germline V gene data show CDR1 as SGHRS and CDR2 as YFSETQ. The CDR3 is 12 amino acids. Trimming shortened V by 8 bases and J by 7 bases, and 13 bases separated the two germline ends. The CDR3 region has the DNA TGCGCCAGTCAAAAGGGGCCAAATGAGCAGTTCTTC. This translates into CASQKGPNEQFF. Supplemented by reference TRBV5-1 and TRBJ2-1, the full variable domain reads KAGVTQTPRYLIKTRGQQVTLSCSPISGHRSVSWYQQTPGQGLQFLFEYFSETQRNKGNFPGRFSGRQFSNSRSEMNVSTLELGDSALYLCASQKGPNEQFFGPGTRLTVL.

The rearrangement uses TRBV11-2 and TRBJ2-7; D is undetermined. The ends were cut back, 1 base at V and 3 bases at J, with 7 bases in the middle. This CDR3 has 13 residues. CDR1 SGHAT and CDR2 FQNNGV come from the germline V gene. The CDR3 DNA reads TGTGCCAGCAGCTTAGTCTATGGCTACGAGCAGTACTTC. Protein: CASSLVYGYEQYF.

The rearrangement links TRBV25-1 to TRBJ1-4; a possible D gene is TRBD1 (6 bases). This CDR3 region has 14 residues. Looked up from germline, CDR1 is MGHDK and CDR2 is SYGVNS. Trimming cost V 6 bases and J 3 bases, with 11 bases left between them. The CDR3 sequence is CASSQKGANEKLFF. As DNA, the CDR3 is TGTGCCAGCAGCCAAAAGGGGGCTAATGAAAAACTGTTTTTT.

The gene calls are TRBV7-9 and TRBJ1-2, with 10 positions matching TRBD1. J was trimmed by 4 bases and V by 4 bases; bases with no gene match: 12. The CDR3 sequence is 17 residues long. Germline lookup yields CDR1 SEHNR and CDR2 FQNEAQ (reference sequence). The CDR3 loop reads CASSSQGTGATFYGYTF. The CDR3 region has the DNA TGTGCCAGCAGCTCCCAGGGGACAGGGGCTACCTTCTATGGCTACACCTTC.

The V call is TRBV9, the J call TRBJ1-1; 8 positions match TRBD1. Losses at the gene ends were 4 bases for V and 3 bases for J; bases not matched to a gene: 8. Germline V gene data show CDR1 as SGDLS and CDR2 as YYNGEE. The CDR3 has 15 residues. CDR3 protein: CASSKYRGVDTEAFF. CDR3 sequence (DNA): TGTGCCAGCAGCAAATACAGGGGGGTGGACACTGAAGCTTTCTTT.

The chain combines TRBV2 with TRBJ2-7; 8 bases fit TRBD1. This CDR3 is 13 amino acids long. V shed 8 bases and J 6 bases; nucleotides not matched to a gene: 9. Germline V gene data show CDR1 as SNHLY and CDR2 as FYNNEI. DNA of the CDR3: TGTGCCAGCCGGGACAGGATGGGTGGCGAGCAGTACTTC. Its translation: CASRDRMGGEQYF.

The chain is built from TRBV7-2 and TRBJ2-5; tentatively, D is TRBD1 (5 bases). The CDR3 runs to 14 residues. The germline gives CDR1 SGHTA, CDR2 FQGNSA. Trimming removed 5 bases at V and 5 bases at J, with 15 bases between. CDR3 in DNA: TGTGCCAGCAGCCCCCTAGGGGTAGAGGAGACCCAGTACTTC. It codes for CASSPLGVEETQYF.

The chain carries TRBV19 and TRBJ1-1; 7 bases line up with TRBD1. The length of the CDR3 is 15 residues. CDR1 is LNHDA, CDR2 SQIVND, per germline (reference sequence). Germline trimming cut 3 bases from V and 2 bases from J; bases unmatched to any gene: 6. CDR3 sequence (DNA): TGTGCCAGTAGTATCCGGGACAGCCTAAACACTGAAGCTTTCTTT. This sequence encodes CASSIRDSLNTEAFF.

The chain links TRBV9 to TRBJ1-2; the match to TRBD1 covers 12 bases. The trim removed 3 bases at V and 6 bases at J, leaving 12 bases unmatched. The CDR3 runs 17 residues. The germline gives CDR1 SGDLS, CDR2 YYNGEE. The CDR3 nucleotides are TGTGCCAGCAGCGGAAACCGGGACAGGGGGCGAGAAGATGGCTACACCTTC. This translates into CASSGNRDRGREDGYTF.

The chain employs TRBV2 and TRBJ1-1, with 8 positions matching TRBD1. This CDR3 is 13 amino acids long. Trimming cost V 8 bases and J 1 base; bases outside gene matches: 3. In germline, CDR1 is SNHLY, CDR2 FYNNEI. The CDR3 nucleotides read TGTGCCAGCTCTGACAGGGGGAACACTGAAGCTTTCTTT. Encoded protein: CASSDRGNTEAFF.

The gene calls are TRBV5-4 and TRBJ2-7; 7 bases line up with TRBD2. The ends lost 0 bases at V and 2 bases at J; junction bases unmatched: 8. Looked up from germline, CDR1 is SGHNT and CDR2 is YYREEE (reference sequence). The CDR3 consists of 16 residues. In DNA form, the CDR3 reads TGTGCCAGCAGCTTGGCGGGCGGGAGCACCACCTACGAGCAGTACTTC. Translating it yields CASSLAGGSTTYEQYF.

A few counts support this clone. The chain links TRBV5-4 to TRBJ2-3, with TRBD1 as a possible D gene (6 bases). The CDR3 sequence is 14 residues long. Trimming took off 1 base at V and 3 bases at J, with 9 bases between the two ends. CDR1 and CDR2 (germline): SGHNT, YYREEE (reference sequence). DNA for the CDR3: TGTGCCAGCAGCTTGAGAGGGGGAACAGATACGCAGTATTTT. Translated, it gives CASSLRGGTDTQYF.

V usage is TRBV7-2 and J usage is TRBJ1-6, with 9 bases lining up with TRBD1. V lost 6 bases, J lost 7 bases, and 7 bases stayed unmatched. The length of the CDR3 is 15 residues. Germline V lookup: CDR1 SGHTA, CDR2 FQGNSA. The CDR3 coding sequence is TGTGCCAGCAGTCCACCTGGACAGGGGAATTCACCCCTCCACTTT. Translating gives CASSPPGQGNSPLHF.

The chain has TRBV11-3 and TRBJ2-7; the D is unclear. V lost 1 base, J lost 5 bases, and 6 bases lay in between. Germline CDR1 and CDR2: SGHNT and YENEEA. There are 12 residues in the CDR3. Written as DNA, the CDR3 is TGTGCCAGCAGCTTAGTGCCGGACGAGCAGTACTTC. Protein: CASSLVPDEQYF.